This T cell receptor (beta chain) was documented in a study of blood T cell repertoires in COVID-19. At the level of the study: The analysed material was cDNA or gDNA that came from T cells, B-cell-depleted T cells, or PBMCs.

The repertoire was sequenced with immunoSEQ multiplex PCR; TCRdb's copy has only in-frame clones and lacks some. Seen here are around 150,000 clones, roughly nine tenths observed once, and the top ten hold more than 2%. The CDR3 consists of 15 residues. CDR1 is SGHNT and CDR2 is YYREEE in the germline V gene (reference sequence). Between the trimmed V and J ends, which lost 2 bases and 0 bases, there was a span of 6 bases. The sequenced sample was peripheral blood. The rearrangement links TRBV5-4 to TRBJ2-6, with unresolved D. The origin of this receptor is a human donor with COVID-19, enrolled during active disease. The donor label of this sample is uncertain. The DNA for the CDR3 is TGTGCCAGCAGCTTAGGAGTCTCTGGGGCCAACGTCCTGACTTTC. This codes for CASSLGVSGANVLTF.